Included here is one T cell receptor (beta chain) sequence, with context. It has no known antigen specificity. No much larger clone exists at a distance of one base, and base qualities are not known. Systemically healthy Caucasian individuals from Russia, around 38 in total and aged about 6 to 95 years, were included as donors. Each donor gave around 9.9 milliliters of peripheral blood, collected into EDTA-treated Vacutainer tubes. Ficoll-Paque density-gradient centrifugation was used to isolate PBMCs, with at least 6 million obtained per sample. Trizol reagent was used to extract total RNA from PBMCs, with at least 5 micrograms per sample. For every donor, an aliquot of PBMCs went through flow cytometry to measure the percentages of naive CD45RAhigh/CD27high T cells. The source of the sample is a study of blood T cells in healthy people across ages (dated by TCRdb to between 2014 and 2017). Some background on the complete study: In model experiments, roughly one uniquely barcoded TCR beta cDNA molecule per two T cells was captured by template switching. To avoid experimental bias, donors of different ages were randomly spread across the sequencing lanes. For two donors (one aged 18 to 29 and one aged 80 or older), the study analyzed two additional independent replicas of 1 million unique cDNA reads from the same blood draw. The donors were split into four age groups: young (average about 15 years), middle-aged (roughly 39), aged (approximately 60) and long-lived (approximately 80). The study measured age-related changes in TCR beta repertoire diversity using deep sequencing normalized with unique cDNA molecular identifiers.

What the study reported, not specific to this receptor: Estimates of total diversity from one million sequenced T cells were regarded as lower bounds and underestimates. There was a strong correlation between observed TCR beta diversity and the percentage of naive T cells measured by flow cytometry. As age increased, observed TCR beta diversity per million T cells dropped in a roughly linear way, and a significant reduction was already evident by age 40. Conclusive comparison of naive and antigen-experienced compartments was prevented by the profiling of bulk unsorted PBMCs. The CMV infection status of donors was not known, potentially confounding age-related changes in expanded clonotypes. Compared with the aged group, more naive CD4+ T cells, fewer expanded clones and increased TCR diversity were shown by the long-lived group, suggesting age selection.

To prepare the library, 5' RACE was applied. TCRdb records Illumina HiSeq 2500 as the sequencer. The second PCR ran for about 6 to 12 cycles and used a J-beta primer mix along with a sample-barcoded 5' primer. A template-switch 5' adaptor carrying 12 random nucleotides introduced a unique molecular identifier onto each TCR beta cDNA molecule. At least 3 million CDR3-containing paired-end reads were obtained from each sample. The Mint cDNA synthesis kit, primed by a TRBC-specific oligonucleotide, was used to synthesize first-strand cDNA from all RNA. After uracil-DNA glycosylase treatment, a first 18-cycle PCR used universal primers M1SS and BC2_uni_R on all cDNA. For the original study's pipeline: For normalization, 1 million high-quality reads, each with a distinct molecular identifier, were randomly selected from each sample. Reads with shared molecular identifiers were discarded instead of being binned into consensus sequences. MiTCR, run with a Q25 quality threshold and the strictest error-elimination algorithm, handled CDR3 identification, clonotype clustering and error correction. A nonparametric unseen species model using Euler transformation provided a lower-bound estimate of total TCR beta diversity. The public reads were reanalyzed by TCRdb: fastp trimming at Q25, MiXCR alignment, in-frame beta chains only. Each CDR3 protein gets just one entry, which takes the most common genes and DNA from the rows behind it. The V and J calls come from TCRdb's annotation, not from the publication. This sample comprises around 790,000 distinct CDR3 sequences, under 55% of them detected only once. Approximately 20% of the sample comes from the top ten.

The CDR3 numbers 16 residues from cysteine through phenylalanine. Just the 48-base CDR3 DNA is kept, in frame starting at base 1. Trimming leaves V shorter by 1 base and J shorter by 7 bases, with the junction holding 12 bases beyond the gene matches. CDR1 and CDR2 are read off the germline V gene as SQVTM and ANQGSEA. This TCR derives from a man between 60 and 75 years old in good health. Material for sequencing was blood. This chain joins TRBV29-1 to TRBJ2-7; 11 junctional bases match TRBD2. The CDR3: CSVEGLSGRADNEQYF. The nucleotide sequence reads as follows: TGCAGCGTTGAAGGCCTTAGCGGGAGGGCCGACAATGAGCAGTACTTC.